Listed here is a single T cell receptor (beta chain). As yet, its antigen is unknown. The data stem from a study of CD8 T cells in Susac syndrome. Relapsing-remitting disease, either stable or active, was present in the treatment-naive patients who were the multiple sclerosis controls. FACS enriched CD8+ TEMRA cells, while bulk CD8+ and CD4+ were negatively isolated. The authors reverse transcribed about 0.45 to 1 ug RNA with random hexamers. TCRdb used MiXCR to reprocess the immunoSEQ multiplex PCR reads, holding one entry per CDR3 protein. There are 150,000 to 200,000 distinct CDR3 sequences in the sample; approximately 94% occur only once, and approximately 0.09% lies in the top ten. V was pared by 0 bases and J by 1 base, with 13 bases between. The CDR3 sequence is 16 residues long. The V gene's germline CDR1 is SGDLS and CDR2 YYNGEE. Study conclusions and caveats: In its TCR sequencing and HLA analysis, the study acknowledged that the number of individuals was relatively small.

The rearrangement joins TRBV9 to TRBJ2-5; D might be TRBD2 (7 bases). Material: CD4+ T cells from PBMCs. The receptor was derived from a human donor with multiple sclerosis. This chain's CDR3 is CASSVEWGGIQETQYF. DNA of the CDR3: TGTGCCAGCAGCGTAGAGTGGGGGGGCATCCAAGAGACCCAGTACTTC.